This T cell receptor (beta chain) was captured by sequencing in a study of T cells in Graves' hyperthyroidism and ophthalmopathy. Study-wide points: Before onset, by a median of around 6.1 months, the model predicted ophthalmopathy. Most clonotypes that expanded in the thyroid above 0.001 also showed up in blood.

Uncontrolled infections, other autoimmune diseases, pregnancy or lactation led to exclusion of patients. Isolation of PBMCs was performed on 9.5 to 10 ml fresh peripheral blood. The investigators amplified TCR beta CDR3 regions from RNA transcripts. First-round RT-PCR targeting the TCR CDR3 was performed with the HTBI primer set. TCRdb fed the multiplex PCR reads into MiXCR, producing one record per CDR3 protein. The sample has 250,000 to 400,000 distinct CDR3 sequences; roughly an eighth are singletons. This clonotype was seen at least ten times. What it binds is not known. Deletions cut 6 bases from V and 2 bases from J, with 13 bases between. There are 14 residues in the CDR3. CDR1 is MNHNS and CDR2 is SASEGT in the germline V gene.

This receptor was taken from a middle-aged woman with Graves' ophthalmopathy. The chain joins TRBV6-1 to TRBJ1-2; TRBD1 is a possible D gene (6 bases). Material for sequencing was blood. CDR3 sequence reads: CASSLQGQNYGYTF. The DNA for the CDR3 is TGTGCCAGCAGCCTACAGGGCCAGAACTATGGCTACACCTTC.